This passage covers 16 T cell receptor beta chains from one sample sequenced in a study of human T cells and chemical hapten exposure. From the RACE reads, TCRdb called clonotypes with MiXCR, one entry per CDR3 protein. The sample has 85,000 to 130,000 distinct CDR3 sequences, 10% to 15% seen once. The time point denotes: pre-sensitization, week 0. Treatment reported: therapeutic diphenylcyclopropenone sensitization with weekly scalp DPC. The sample in question was whole blood, obtained in connection with sensitization to the hapten diphenylcyclopropenone (DPC). The receptors stem from a woman in her 50s with alopecia areata. Some clones in this sample may be carry-over from other donors' samples.

The chain links TRBV28 to TRBJ1-4; 9 bases align to TRBD1. V lost 5 bases and J lost 5; bases outside the gene matches: 3. Germline-derived CDR1 and CDR2 are MDHEN and SYDVKM. This CDR3 region has 14 residues. For the CDR3, the DNA is TGTGCCAGCAGTCCGACAGGGGGGAATGAAAAACTGTTTTTT. Protein sequence: CASSPTGGNEKLFF.

This sequence joins TRBV18 and TRBJ2-7; a weak D match, TRBD1 (5 bases). Germline loops: CDR1 KGHSH, CDR2 LQKENI. V lost 1 base to trimming and J lost 2 bases, with 12 bases between them. This CDR3 region has 15 residues. The CDR3 sequence is CASSPRAGKTYEQYF. As DNA, the CDR3 is TGTGCCAGCTCACCACGGGCAGGGAAGACCTACGAGCAGTACTTC.

This clonotype was counted ten times or more. This rearrangement joins TRBV20-1 to TRBJ1-2; D might be TRBD1 (5 bases). The CDR3 runs to 12 residues. Looked up from germline, CDR1 is DFQATT and CDR2 is SNEGSKA (reference sequence). V lost 5 bases and J 4 bases, leaving 11 bases between the germline ends. CDR3 loop: CSAPGTGYGYTF. The CDR3 nucleotides read TGCAGTGCTCCCGGGACCGGCTATGGCTACACCTTC.

This clonotype was found a few times. The chain has TRBV4-1 and TRBJ2-5; D tentatively reads TRBD1 or TRBD2 (6 bases each). Germline CDR1 and CDR2: MGHRA and YSYEKL. V shed 4 bases and J shed 4 bases, with 22 bases lying between them. CDR3 length: 17 residues. CDR3 sequence: CASSRSGLGGRGETQYF. Written as DNA, the CDR3 is TGCGCCAGCAGCCGATCCGGGCTGGGGGGCCGAGGAGAGACCCAGTACTTC.

The chain uses TRBV6-2 or TRBV6-3 and TRBJ2-6, with 11 positions matching TRBD1. This CDR3 is 16 amino acids long. Trimming took 10 bases from V and 3 from J; bases not matched to a gene: 8. Germline V CDR1 and CDR2: MNHEY, SVGEGT. The CDR3 DNA reads as TGTGCCACTACGGACAGGGGGCTATTTGGGGCCAACGTCCTGACTTTC. It translates to CATTDRGLFGANVLTF.

This clonotype was seen only a few times. V gene TRBV29-1 combines with J gene TRBJ2-7; 8 bases are shared with TRBD1. The germline CDR1 and CDR2 sequences are SQVTM and ANQGSEA. With V trimmed by 6 bases and J by 4 bases, 14 bases remained unmatched. The length of the CDR3 is 15 residues. The CDR3: CSVDSGTGVKYEQYF. CDR3 nucleotide sequence: TGCAGCGTCGATTCCGGGACAGGTGTGAAATACGAGCAGTACTTC.

The rearrangement joins TRBV5-4 to TRBJ2-7, with TRBD2 identical over 10 bases. The CDR3 covers 13 residues. Germline loops: CDR1 SGHNT, CDR2 YYREEE (reference sequence). The ends lost 2 bases at V and 5 bases at J; junction bases unmatched: 1. CDR3 loop: CASSLLAGHEQYF. CDR3 sequence (DNA): TGTGCCAGCAGCTTACTAGCGGGGCACGAGCAGTACTTC.

This clonotype was counted a few times. This chain joins TRBV3-2 and TRBJ1-5. TRBV3-2 is annotated as a pseudogene. This CDR3 is 14 amino acids long. The CDR3 region is CASSQGEGRQPQHF. In DNA form, the CDR3 reads TGTGCCAGCAGCCAAGGGGAGGGTCGACAGCCCCAGCATTTT.

V usage is TRBV5-1 and J usage is TRBJ1-1, with 8 bases identical to TRBD1. Looked up from germline, CDR1 is SGHRS and CDR2 is YFSETQ. V lost 0 bases and J lost 5; bases outside the gene matches: 9. The CDR3 is made up of 16 amino acids. In DNA form, the CDR3 reads TGCGCCAGCAGCTTGGACCAGGGGGCGCGGAGGACTGAAGCTTTCTTT. Translating gives CASSLDQGARRTEAFF.

This clonotype has only a few counts. V gene TRBV9 combines with J gene TRBJ2-1, with D maybe TRBD2 (5 bases). This CDR3 has 12 residues. CDR1 and CDR2 from the germline V gene are SGDLS and YYNGEE. V was cut by 2 bases and J by 5 bases, with 5 bases left in between. CDR3 nucleotide sequence: TGTGCCAGCAGCGTTAGCGACAATGAGCAGTTCTTC. Amino acids: CASSVSDNEQFF.

This clonotype was seen many times. The chain employs TRBV6-2 or TRBV6-3 and TRBJ2-3; TRBD2 agrees at 10 bases. This CDR3 contains 15 residues. Germline-derived CDR1 and CDR2 are MNHEY and SVGEGT. V was pared by 6 bases and J by 1 base, with 4 bases of the junction left unmatched. In DNA, the CDR3 is TGTGCCAGCAGCCTAGCGGGAGCCGGCACAGATACGCAGTATTTT. It yields the protein CASSLAGAGTDTQYF.

This clonotype has a handful of counts. The chain is built from TRBV28 and TRBJ1-3; unclear D gene. Germline V gene lookup returns CDR1 MDHEN and CDR2 SYDVKM. This CDR3 contains 14 residues. V gave up 6 bases and J gave up 0 bases, with 9 bases separating them. CDR3 bases: TGTGCCAGCAGGACCCTTACCTCTGGAAACACCATATATTTT. The encoded protein is CASRTLTSGNTIYF.

This clonotype was seen more than once but under ten times. The chain links TRBV20-1 to TRBJ2-7; no definite D call. V was pared by 0 bases and J by 3 bases, with 9 bases between. The germline V gene has CDR1 DFQATT and CDR2 SNEGSKA (reference sequence). CDR3 length equals 13 residues. For the CDR3, the DNA is TGCAGTGCTAGAGATCAGCCGCGCTACGAGCAGTACTTC. Residues: CSARDQPRYEQYF.

This clonotype turned up a few times. The chain has TRBV2 and TRBJ1-6; 7 positions agree with TRBD1. The junction had 3 bases not matched to a gene; V was cut back by 1 base and J by 6 bases. This CDR3 contains 15 residues. Looked up from germline, CDR1 is SNHLY and CDR2 is FYNNEI. This chain's CDR3 is CASSEGDRVNSPLHF. CDR3 nucleotides: TGTGCCAGCAGTGAAGGGGACAGAGTTAATTCACCCCTCCACTTT.

This clonotype came up many times. The J gene is TRBJ2-7, the V gene TRBV18; weak D call: TRBD1 (6 bases). Germline loops: CDR1 KGHSH, CDR2 LQKENI. This CDR3 has 11 amino acids. Trimming cost V 6 bases and J 7 bases, with 10 bases left between them. CDR3 sequence reads: CASSPQGEQYF. The CDR3 DNA reads TGTGCCAGCTCCCCCCAGGGGGAGCAGTACTTC.

This clonotype was observed a few times. J is TRBJ2-4 and V is TRBV11-2; D is undetermined. The ends were cut back, 1 base at V and 0 bases at J, with 4 bases in the middle. The germline gives CDR1 SGHAT, CDR2 FQNNGV. The CDR3 loop spans 14 amino acids. DNA for the CDR3: TGTGCCAGCAGCTTAGTACAAGCCAAAAACATTCAGTACTTC. Translation gives CASSLVQAKNIQYF.